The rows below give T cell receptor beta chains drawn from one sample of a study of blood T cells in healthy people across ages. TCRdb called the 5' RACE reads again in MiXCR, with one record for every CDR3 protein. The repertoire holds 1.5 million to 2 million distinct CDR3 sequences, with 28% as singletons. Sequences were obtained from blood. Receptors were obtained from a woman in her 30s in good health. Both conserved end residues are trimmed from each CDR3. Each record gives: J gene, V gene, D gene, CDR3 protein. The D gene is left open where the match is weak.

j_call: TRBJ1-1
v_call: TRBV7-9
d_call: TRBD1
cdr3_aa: ASSLGDRPITEAF

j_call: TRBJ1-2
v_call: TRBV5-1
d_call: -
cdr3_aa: ASSSSGPKLNYGYT

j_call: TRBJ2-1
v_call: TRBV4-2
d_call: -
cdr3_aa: ASSLATGDNFNEQF

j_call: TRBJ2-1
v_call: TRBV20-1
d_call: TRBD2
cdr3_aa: SGLAGLNEQF

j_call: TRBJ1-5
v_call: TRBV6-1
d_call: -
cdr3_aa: ASNLTPDAAQPQH

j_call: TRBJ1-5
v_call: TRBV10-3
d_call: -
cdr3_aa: AISDGAVNNQPQN

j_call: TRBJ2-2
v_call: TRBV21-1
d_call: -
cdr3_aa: APSNMDPGQNTGELF

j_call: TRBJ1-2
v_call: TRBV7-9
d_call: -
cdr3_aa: ASSLAPRPNYGHT

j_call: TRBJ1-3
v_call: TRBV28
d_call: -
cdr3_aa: ASSSNTIY

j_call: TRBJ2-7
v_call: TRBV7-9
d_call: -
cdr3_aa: ASSHRTSRAYEQY

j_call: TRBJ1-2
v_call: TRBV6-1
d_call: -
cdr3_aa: ASSEDRGEYGYT

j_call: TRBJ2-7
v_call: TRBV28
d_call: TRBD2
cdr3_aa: ASSGMAGGYEQY

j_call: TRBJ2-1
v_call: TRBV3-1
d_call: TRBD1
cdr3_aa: ASSPGGGHGDEQF

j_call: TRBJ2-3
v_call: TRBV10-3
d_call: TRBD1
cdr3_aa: AISPGQGSDTQY

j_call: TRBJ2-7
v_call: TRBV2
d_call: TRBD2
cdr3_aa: ASRTSGGSDEQY

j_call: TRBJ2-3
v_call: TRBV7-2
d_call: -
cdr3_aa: ASSFQLGDTQY

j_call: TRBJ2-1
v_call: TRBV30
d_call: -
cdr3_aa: AWSARIGNNEQF

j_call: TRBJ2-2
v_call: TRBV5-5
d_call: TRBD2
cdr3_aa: ASSLAGGSGSGELF

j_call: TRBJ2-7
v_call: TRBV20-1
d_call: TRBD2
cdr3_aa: SARDPASGGAPNYGQY

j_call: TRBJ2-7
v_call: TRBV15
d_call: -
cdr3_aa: ATSRDQGDSAGEQY

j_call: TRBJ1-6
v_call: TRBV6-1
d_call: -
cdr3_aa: ASSEEEGVPLH

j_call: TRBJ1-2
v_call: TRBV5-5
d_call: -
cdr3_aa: ASSLAAGVNYGYT

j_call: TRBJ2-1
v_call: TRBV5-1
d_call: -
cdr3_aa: ASSLPPGDEQF

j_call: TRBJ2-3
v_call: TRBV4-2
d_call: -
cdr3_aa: ASSRTSSTTDTQY

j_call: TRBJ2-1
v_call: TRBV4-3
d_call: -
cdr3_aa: ASSQSLGRSNEQF

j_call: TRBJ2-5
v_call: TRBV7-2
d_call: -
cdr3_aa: ASSAGRIQETQY

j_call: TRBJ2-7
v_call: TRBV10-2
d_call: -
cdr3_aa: ASSDSGGGYEQY

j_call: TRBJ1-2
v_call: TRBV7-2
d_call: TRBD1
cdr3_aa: ASSAPGGGYGYT

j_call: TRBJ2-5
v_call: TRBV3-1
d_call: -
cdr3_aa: ASIPPGPEKTQY

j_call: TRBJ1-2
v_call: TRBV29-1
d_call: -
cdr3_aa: SVDGVGNYGYT

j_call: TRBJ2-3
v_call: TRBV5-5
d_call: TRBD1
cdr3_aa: ASSPGGQGYMTDTQY

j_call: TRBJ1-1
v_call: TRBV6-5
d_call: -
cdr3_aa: ASSSDRVGTEAF

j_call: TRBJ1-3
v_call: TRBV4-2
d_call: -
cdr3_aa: ASSQEWAEGNTIY

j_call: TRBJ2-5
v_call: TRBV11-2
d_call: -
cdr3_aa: ASSLLEGRTGGTQY

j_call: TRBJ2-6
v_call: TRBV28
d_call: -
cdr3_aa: ASRHFSGANVLT

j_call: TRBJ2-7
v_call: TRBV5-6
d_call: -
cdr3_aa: ASSLITSYEQY

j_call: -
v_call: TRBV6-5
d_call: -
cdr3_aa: ASSYSDSPPYEQY

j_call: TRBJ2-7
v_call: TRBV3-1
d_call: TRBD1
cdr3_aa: ASSRRGTDEQY

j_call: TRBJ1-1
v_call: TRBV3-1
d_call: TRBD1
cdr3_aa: ASSQHDRATEAF

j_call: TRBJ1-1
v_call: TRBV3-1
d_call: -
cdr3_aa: ASSQEPGINTEAF

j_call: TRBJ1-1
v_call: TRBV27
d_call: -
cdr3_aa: ASSVGAHTEAF

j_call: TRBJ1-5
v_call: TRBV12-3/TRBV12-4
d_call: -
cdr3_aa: AGSLDGRNQPQH

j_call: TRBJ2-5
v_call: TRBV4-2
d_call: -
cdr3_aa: ASSRTGLQETQY

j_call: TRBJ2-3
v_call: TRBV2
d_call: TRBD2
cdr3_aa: ASRLRTSGIQDTQY

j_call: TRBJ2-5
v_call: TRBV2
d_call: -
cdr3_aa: ASKRVGQETQY

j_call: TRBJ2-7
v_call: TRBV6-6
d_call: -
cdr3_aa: ASRERY

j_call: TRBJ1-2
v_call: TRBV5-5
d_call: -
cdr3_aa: ASSPEGASGDGYT

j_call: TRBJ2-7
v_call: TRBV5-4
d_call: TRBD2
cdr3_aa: ASRKAGGHYEQY

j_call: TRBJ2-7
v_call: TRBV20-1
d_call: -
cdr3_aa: SATTQDFSTYEQY

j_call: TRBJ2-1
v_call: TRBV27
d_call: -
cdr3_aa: ATKLTYYNEQF

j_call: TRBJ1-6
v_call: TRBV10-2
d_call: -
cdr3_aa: ASGGRREPLH

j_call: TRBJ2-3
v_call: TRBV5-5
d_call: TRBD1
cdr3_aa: ASSLRTGRSDTQY

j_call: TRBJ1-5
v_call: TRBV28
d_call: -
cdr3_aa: ASTSGAGQPQH

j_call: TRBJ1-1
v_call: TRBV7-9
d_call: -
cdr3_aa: ASSYPNTEAF

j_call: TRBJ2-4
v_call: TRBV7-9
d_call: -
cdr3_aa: ASNLGEPNKNIQY

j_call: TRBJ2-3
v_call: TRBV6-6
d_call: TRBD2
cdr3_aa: ASSYPVAGGGTDTQY

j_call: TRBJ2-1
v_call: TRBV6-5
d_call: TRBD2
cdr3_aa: ASRTGTSLLNEQF

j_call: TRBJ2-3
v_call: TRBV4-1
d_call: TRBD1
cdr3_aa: ASSQNAQGPDTQY